Below are 30 T cell receptor beta chains sequenced from a single sample in a study of shared clonotypes between healthy human individuals. Libraries were prepared by immunoSEQ multiplex PCR; TCRdb keeps only in-frame clonotypes and omits some of them. The sample records about 2.3 million clones, 90% to 95% being singletons. Sequencing was done on a sample of naive CD4+ T cells from PBMCs. Subset indicated: CD45RA+ positively selected. The source of these receptors is a man aged 18 to 30 in good health. Some clones in this sample may be carry-over from other donors' samples.

In the case of this clone: Other DNA sequences in this sample translate to the same CDR3. This chain joins TRBV11-2 and TRBJ2-5; TRBD1 matches at 10 bases. V lost 5 bases, J lost 5 bases, and 5 bases stayed unmatched. CDR1 is SGHAT, CDR2 FQNNGV, per germline. The length of the CDR3 is 14 residues. The CDR3 bases are TGTGCCAGCAGCCCATTGACAGGGGGCGAGACCCAGTACTTC. Translating gives CASSPLTGGETQYF.

The chain employs TRBV18 and TRBJ2-1, with D possibly matching TRBD2 (5 bases). This CDR3 region has 16 residues. The V gene lost 3 bases and the J gene lost 2 bases, with 14 bases spanning the gap. Germline V gives CDR1 KGHSH, CDR2 LQKENI. The CDR3 DNA follows: TGTGCCAGCTCACCGTCACTAGGTGCACCCTACAATGAGCAGTTCTTC. Protein: CASSPSLGAPYNEQFF.

This clone was observed once. The rearrangement links TRBV29-1 to TRBJ2-1; 8 nucleotides match TRBD2. Looked up from germline, CDR1 is SQVTM and CDR2 is ANQGSEA. The length of the CDR3 is 17 residues. J was trimmed by 8 bases and V by 0 bases; bases with no gene match: 15. The CDR3 region has the DNA TGCAGCGTTGAAGATAATCGAGCGGGAGTCCGAGCCGATGAGCAGTTCTTC. As protein: CSVEDNRAGVRADEQFF.

The chain links TRBV18 to TRBJ2-2, with 9 nucleotides matching TRBD1. Germline-derived CDR1 and CDR2 are KGHSH and LQKENI. The CDR3 is 16 amino acids. The junction had 7 bases not matched to a gene; V was cut back by 3 bases and J by 5 bases. The CDR3 nucleotides read TGTGCCAGCTCACCGCCCGGGACAGGGAGTACCGGGGAGCTGTTTTTT. It is translated as CASSPPGTGSTGELFF.

As regards this clone: The same CDR3 also results from other DNA sequences found in this sample. The chain is built from TRBV6-1 and TRBJ2-5; D is undetermined. V was cut by 2 bases and J by 0 bases, with 7 bases left in between. This CDR3 is 14 amino acids long. CDR1 is MNHNS, CDR2 SASEGT, per germline. The CDR3 here is CASSELGYQETQYF. The CDR3 bases are TGTGCCAGCAGTGAATTGGGGTACCAAGAGACCCAGTACTTC.

A note on this clone: A read error may account for a junction end that differs from germline. The chain recombines TRBV27 with TRBJ2-7; possibly TRBD1 for D (6 bases). The CDR3 contains 15 residues. Germline CDR1 reads MNHEY; CDR2 reads SMNVEV (reference sequence). The CDR3 nucleotides are TGTGCCAGCAGTCCTCAGGGGTTAGGCTCCAACGAGCAGTACTTC. This encodes CASSPQGLGSNEQYF.

The chain joins TRBV5-1 to TRBJ2-7; D may be TRBD1 (5 bases). V lost 0 bases and J lost 4, with 8 bases in between. The CDR3 consists of 13 residues. Germline CDR1 and CDR2: SGHRS and YFSETQ. This CDR3 is CASSLGQMYEQYF. CDR3 coding DNA: TGCGCCAGCAGCTTGGGACAGATGTACGAGCAGTACTTC.

The rearrangement uses TRBV4-1 and TRBJ2-3, with 9 bases matching TRBD2. Losses at the gene ends were 2 bases for V and 1 base for J; bases not matched to a gene: 7. Germline V gene data show CDR1 as MGHRA and CDR2 as YSYEKL. CDR3 length: 17 residues. CDR3 loop: CASSQLAGVGGTDTQYF. The CDR3 nucleotides are TGCGCCAGCAGCCAATTAGCGGGGGTGGGGGGCACAGATACGCAGTATTTT.

CDR3: CASSSGLAGGFQFF. CDR3 nucleotide sequence: TGCGCCAGCAGCTCCGGACTAGCGGGAGGATTTCAGTTCTTC. The gene calls are TRBV5-1 and TRBJ2-1; 14 bases fit TRBD2. V shed 3 bases and J 13 bases; nucleotides not matched to a gene: 6. The CDR3 contains 14 residues. CDR1 is SGHRS and CDR2 is YFSETQ in the germline V gene.

Only one count was recorded for this clone. This sequence joins TRBV27 and TRBJ2-7; TRBD2 matches 11 bases. The germline V gene encodes CDR1 MNHEY and CDR2 SMNVEV (reference sequence). The CDR3 length is 16 residues. Trimming took 6 bases from V and 4 from J; bases not matched to a gene: 11. The CDR3 DNA sequence: TGTGCCAGCAGCTCCGCCCGGACTAGCGGGCGTTACGAGCAGTACTTC. As protein: CASSSARTSGRYEQYF.

Here the CDR3 DNA reads TGTGCCAGCAGCCCCCCCAGCGGGAGGCTCAACGAGCAGTACTTC. Amino acid sequence: CASSPPSGRLNEQYF. The J gene is TRBJ2-7, the V gene TRBV28, with 9 positions matching TRBD2. CDR3 length equals 15 residues. Germline-derived CDR1 and CDR2 are MDHEN and SYDVKM. After removal of 6 bases from V and 5 bases from J, the junction contained 11 bases not matched to a gene. Combining the CDR3 with reference TRBV28 and TRBJ2-7 gives the whole variable domain DVKVTQSSRYLVKRTGEKVFLECVQDMDHENMFWYRQDPGLGLRLIYFSYDVKMKEKGDIPEGYSVSREKKERFSLILESASTNQTSMYLCASSPPSGRLNEQYFGPGTRLTVT.

In this sample, this clone turned up once. The CDR3: CASSPTGSKETQYF. CDR3 coding DNA: TGCGCCAGCAGCCCGACGGGGTCGAAAGAGACCCAGTACTTC. The chain combines TRBV4-1 with TRBJ2-5; D is perhaps TRBD2 (5 bases). This CDR3 region has 14 residues. CDR1 is MGHRA and CDR2 is YSYEKL in the germline V gene. The V and J ends lost 4 bases and 3 bases respectively, with 12 bases between them.

V and J are TRBV5-6 and TRBJ2-2; the match to TRBD2 covers 7 bases. Germline V gene data show CDR1 as SGHDT and CDR2 as YYEEEE. The junction had 13 bases not matched to a gene; V was cut back by 6 bases and J by 5 bases. This CDR3 is 16 amino acids long. The DNA for the CDR3 is TGTGCCAGCACCACCTCCAGGGCTAGCGGAACCGGGGAGCTGTTTTTT. It codes for CASTTSRASGTGELFF.

The V and J genes are TRBV5-1 and TRBJ1-4; D remains unclear. Per the germline V gene, CDR1 is SGHRS and CDR2 is YFSETQ. V lost 1 base to trimming and J lost 7 bases, with 17 bases between them. The CDR3 runs 16 residues. CDR3 in DNA: TGCGCCAGCAGCTTGACCCACAGAACGACAAGTGAAAAACTGTTTTTT. It codes for CASSLTHRTTSEKLFF.

This chain joins TRBV11-2 and TRBJ2-7, with 8 positions matching TRBD2. The CDR3 runs 15 residues. The germline V gene has CDR1 SGHAT and CDR2 FQNNGV. V shed 5 bases and J 3 bases; nucleotides not matched to a gene: 9. CDR3 sequence: CASSQTSGRYYEQYF. CDR3 DNA sequence: TGTGCCAGCAGCCAAACTAGCGGACGATACTACGAGCAGTACTTC. Using reference TRBV11-2 and TRBJ2-7 for the parts outside the CDR3, the full variable domain is EAGVAQSPRYKIIEKRQSVAFWCNPISGHATLYWYQQILGQGPKLLIQFQNNGVVDDSQLPKDRFSAERLKGVDSTLKIQPAKLEDSAVYLCASSQTSGRYYEQYFGPGTRLTVT.

There are a few counts of this clone. The genes are TRBV6-5 and TRBJ1-1; 11 bases match TRBD1. The germline V gene has CDR1 MNHEY and CDR2 SVGAGI. Trimming at V came to 2 bases and at J to 10 bases, leaving 9 bases not matched to a gene. The CDR3 spans 15 residues. CDR3 DNA sequence: TGTGCCAGCAGTTACGCTCGGCTGGGACAGGGGGGAGCTTTCTTT. This encodes CASSYARLGQGGAFF.

This sequence joins TRBV5-1 and TRBJ1-3; the D is unclear. Germline V CDR1 and CDR2: SGHRS, YFSETQ. V gave up 5 bases and J gave up 5 bases, with 11 bases separating them. This CDR3 is built from 13 residues. The DNA for the CDR3 is TGCGCCAGCAGTCAGGAGGGCAGAAACACCATATATTTT. Residues: CASSQEGRNTIYF.

The rearrangement uses TRBV5-6 and TRBJ2-7; no definite D call. The CDR3 is made up of 14 amino acids. CDR1 is SGHDT and CDR2 is YYEEEE in the germline V gene. With 2 bases removed from V and 2 bases from J, the gap between germline ends came to 11 bases. The CDR3 loop is CASSFKVGTYEQYF. The CDR3 region has the DNA TGTGCCAGCAGCTTTAAGGTAGGCACCTACGAGCAGTACTTC. The variable domain in full, completed from reference TRBV5-6 and TRBJ2-7, reads DAGVTQSPTHLIKTRGQQVTLRCSPKSGHDTVSWYQQALGQGPQFIFQYYEEEERQRGNFPDRFSGHQFPNYSSELNVNALLLGDSALYLCASSFKVGTYEQYFGPGTRLTVT.

The V gene is TRBV7-2, the J gene TRBJ2-5, with TRBD2 matching 10 bases. The germline V gene encodes CDR1 SGHTA and CDR2 FQGNSA. Trimming at V came to 1 base and at J to 7 bases, leaving 9 bases not matched to a gene. The CDR3 extends over 16 amino acids. The CDR3 DNA sequence: TGTGCCAGCAGCTTAGTGGGGACTAGCGTCGGGGGGACCCAGTACTTC. This sequence encodes CASSLVGTSVGGTQYF.

J is TRBJ2-7 and V is TRBV9, with 14 bases matching TRBD2. Germline CDR1 and CDR2: SGDLS and YYNGEE. This CDR3 has 17 amino acids. With V trimmed by 4 bases and J by 2 bases, 8 bases remained unmatched. The CDR3 sequence is CASSPTSGRGGAYEQYF. CDR3 in DNA: TGTGCCAGCAGCCCGACTAGCGGGAGGGGTGGTGCCTACGAGCAGTACTTC.

The CDR3 DNA follows: TGTGCCAGCAGTTTTGGGTCCGCCCAGGGCGTCCACTATGGCTACACCTTC. It is translated as CASSFGSAQGVHYGYTF. V and J are TRBV28 and TRBJ1-2; D may be TRBD1 (5 bases). V dropped 3 bases and J dropped 3 bases, with 20 bases sitting between them. The CDR3 runs 17 residues. Germline CDR1 MDHEN, CDR2 SYDVKM.

This sequence joins TRBV29-1 and TRBJ1-1; no definite D call. Germline CDR1 is SQVTM and CDR2 is ANQGSEA. CDR3 length: 14 residues. The V and J ends lost 3 bases and 1 base respectively, with 12 bases between them. The CDR3, as DNA: TGCAGCGTTGACCGGAAGGGAGGGAACACTGAAGCTTTCTTT. This encodes CSVDRKGGNTEAFF.

Notes on this clone: Distinct nucleotide sequences in the sample also encode this CDR3. V usage is TRBV27 and J usage is TRBJ2-1; no clear D. Trimming took off 4 bases at V and 4 bases at J, with 8 bases between the two ends. The CDR3 runs to 13 residues. Germline-derived CDR1 and CDR2 are MNHEY and SMNVEV (reference sequence). The CDR3 loop reads CASSSQGYNEQFF. The CDR3 nucleotides are TGTGCCAGCAGTTCTCAAGGGTACAATGAGCAGTTCTTC.

V and J are TRBV6-1 and TRBJ1-2, with 7 bases fitting TRBD1. This CDR3 is 15 amino acids long. Germline-derived CDR1 and CDR2 are MNHNS and SASEGT. J lost 7 bases, V lost 4 bases, and 12 bases had no gene match. CDR3 coding DNA: TGTGCCAGCAGTGTTTTTCGGGGAGGGGGCCTTGGCTACACCTTC. Its translation: CASSVFRGGGLGYTF.

This clone was seen a single time. The chain joins TRBV29-1 to TRBJ2-5, with 8 bases that match TRBD1. V gave up 6 bases and J gave up 5 bases; unmatched junction bases: 5. The germline CDR1 and CDR2 sequences are SQVTM and ANQGSEA. The length of the CDR3 is 12 residues. The CDR3 protein is CSVQGAWETQYF. The CDR3 coding sequence is TGCAGCGTCCAGGGGGCTTGGGAGACCCAGTACTTC. Complete variable domain (other parts from reference TRBV29-1 and TRBJ2-5): SAVISQKPSRDICQRGTSLTIQCQVDSQVTMMFWYRQQPGQSLTLIATANQGSEATYESGFVIDKFPISRPNLTFSTLTVSNMSPEDSSIYLCSVQGAWETQYFGPGTRLLVL.

The chain has TRBV9 and TRBJ1-2; 9 bases are a match to TRBD1. V was pared by 3 bases and J by 6 bases, with 0 bases of the junction left unmatched. The CDR3 extends over 12 amino acids. Germline-derived CDR1 and CDR2 are SGDLS and YYNGEE. The chain's CDR3 is CASSGTGDGYTF. The CDR3 bases are TGTGCCAGCAGCGGGACAGGGGATGGCTACACCTTC.

This rearrangement joins TRBV2 to TRBJ1-4, with a weak D call TRBD1 (5 bases). The CDR3 runs to 13 residues. Trimming removed 7 bases from V and 7 bases from J, with 13 bases in between. Germline CDR1 is SNHLY and CDR2 is FYNNEI. The CDR3 protein is CASKGTGGEKLFF. As DNA, the CDR3 is TGTGCCAGCAAAGGGACGGGGGGTGAAAAACTGTTTTTT.

Comments on this clone: Other DNA sequences in the sample encode the same CDR3. The genes are TRBV11-1 and TRBJ2-3; the match to TRBD2 covers 11 bases. The CDR3 is 16 residues long. Germline CDR1 is SGHAT and CDR2 is FQDESV (reference sequence). V gave up 3 bases and J gave up 0 bases; unmatched junction bases: 2. The CDR3 reads CASSFLAGGSTDTQYF. CDR3 DNA: TGTGCCAGCAGCTTCCTAGCGGGAGGAAGCACAGATACGCAGTATTTT.

This clone was counted once. The chain joins TRBV7-3 to TRBJ2-1; TRBD1 might be the D (7 bases). CDR3 length: 14 residues. Trimming took off 5 bases at V and 10 bases at J, with 18 bases between the two ends. Germline V gene data show CDR1 as SGHTA and CDR2 as FQGTGA. CDR3 sequence reads: CASSTDRAGGEQFF. CDR3 DNA: TGTGCCAGCAGCACCGACAGGGCAGGAGGGGAGCAGTTCTTC.

The V and J genes are TRBV27 and TRBJ2-7; D call uncertain. The CDR3 covers 16 residues. Between the trimmed V and J ends, which lost 2 bases and 4 bases, there was a span of 18 bases. Germline CDR1 is MNHEY and CDR2 is SMNVEV (reference sequence). The CDR3: CASSLPPVLAGYEQYF. The CDR3 nucleotides are TGTGCCAGCAGTTTACCCCCTGTTTTAGCAGGTTACGAGCAGTACTTC.